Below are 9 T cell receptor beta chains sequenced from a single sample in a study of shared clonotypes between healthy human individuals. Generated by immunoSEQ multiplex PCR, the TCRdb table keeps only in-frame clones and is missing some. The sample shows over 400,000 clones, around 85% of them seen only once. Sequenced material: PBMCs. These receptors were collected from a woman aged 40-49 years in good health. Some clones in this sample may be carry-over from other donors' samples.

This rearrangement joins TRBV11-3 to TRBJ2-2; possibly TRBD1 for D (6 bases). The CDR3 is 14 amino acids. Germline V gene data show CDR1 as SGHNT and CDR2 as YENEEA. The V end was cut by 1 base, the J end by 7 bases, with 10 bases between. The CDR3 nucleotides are TGTGCCAGCAGCTTAGCGGACAGCCTCGGGGAGCTGTTTTTT. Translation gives CASSLADSLGELFF.

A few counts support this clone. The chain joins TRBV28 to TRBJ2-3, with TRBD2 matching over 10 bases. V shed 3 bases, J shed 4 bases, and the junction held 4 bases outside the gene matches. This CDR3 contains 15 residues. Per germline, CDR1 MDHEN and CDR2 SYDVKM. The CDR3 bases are TGTGCCAGCAGTTTTTGGACTAGCGGATCAGATACGCAGTATTTT. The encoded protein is CASSFWTSGSDTQYF.

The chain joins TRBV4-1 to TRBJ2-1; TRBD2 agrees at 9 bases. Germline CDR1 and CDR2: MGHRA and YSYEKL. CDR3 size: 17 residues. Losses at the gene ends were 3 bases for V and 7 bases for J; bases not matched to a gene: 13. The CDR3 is CASSHSRDSGSRNEQFF. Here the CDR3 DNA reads TGCGCCAGCAGCCATTCTCGGGATAGCGGGAGTCGGAATGAGCAGTTCTTC.

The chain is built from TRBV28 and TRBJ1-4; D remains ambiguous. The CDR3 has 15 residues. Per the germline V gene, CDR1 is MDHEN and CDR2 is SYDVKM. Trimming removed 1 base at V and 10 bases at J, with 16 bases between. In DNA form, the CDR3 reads TGTGCCAGCAGTTTATTGGGCCTCGCGCGGGGAAAACTGTTTTTT. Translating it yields CASSLLGLARGKLFF.

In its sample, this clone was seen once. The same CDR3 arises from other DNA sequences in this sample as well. The CDR3 DNA follows: TGTGCCAGCAGTCTTACCGGGGAGCTGTTTTTT. Translated, it gives CASSLTGELFF. The gene calls are TRBV28 and TRBJ2-2; D is ambiguous. Germline assignment: CDR1 MDHEN and CDR2 SYDVKM. The CDR3 covers 11 residues. V lost 5 bases and J 5 bases, leaving 3 bases between the germline ends.

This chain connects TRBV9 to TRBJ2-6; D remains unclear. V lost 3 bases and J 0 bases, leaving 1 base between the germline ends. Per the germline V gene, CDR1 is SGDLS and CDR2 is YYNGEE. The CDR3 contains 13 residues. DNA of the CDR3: TGTGCCAGCAGCGCCTCTGGGGCCAACGTCCTGACTTTC. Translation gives CASSASGANVLTF.

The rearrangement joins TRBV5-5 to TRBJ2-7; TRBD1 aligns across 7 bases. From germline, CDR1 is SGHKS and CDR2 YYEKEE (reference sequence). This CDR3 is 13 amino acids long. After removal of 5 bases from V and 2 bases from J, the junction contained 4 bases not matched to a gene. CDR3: CASSYGTAYEQYF. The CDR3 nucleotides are TGTGCCAGCAGTTATGGGACAGCCTACGAGCAGTACTTC.

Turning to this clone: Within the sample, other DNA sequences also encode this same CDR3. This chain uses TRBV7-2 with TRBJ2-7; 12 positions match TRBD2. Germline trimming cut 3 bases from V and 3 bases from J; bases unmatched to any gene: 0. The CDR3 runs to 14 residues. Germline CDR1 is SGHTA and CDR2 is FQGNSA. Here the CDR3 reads CASSLTSGSYEQYF. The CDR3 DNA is TGTGCCAGCAGCTTGACTAGCGGGAGCTACGAGCAGTACTTC.

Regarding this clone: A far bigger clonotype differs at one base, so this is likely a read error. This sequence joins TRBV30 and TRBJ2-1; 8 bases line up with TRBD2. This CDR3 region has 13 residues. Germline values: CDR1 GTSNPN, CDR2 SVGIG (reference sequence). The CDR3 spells CAWSWTSTVEQLF. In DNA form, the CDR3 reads TGTGCCTGGAGTTGGACTAGCACAGTTGAGCAGCTCTTC.